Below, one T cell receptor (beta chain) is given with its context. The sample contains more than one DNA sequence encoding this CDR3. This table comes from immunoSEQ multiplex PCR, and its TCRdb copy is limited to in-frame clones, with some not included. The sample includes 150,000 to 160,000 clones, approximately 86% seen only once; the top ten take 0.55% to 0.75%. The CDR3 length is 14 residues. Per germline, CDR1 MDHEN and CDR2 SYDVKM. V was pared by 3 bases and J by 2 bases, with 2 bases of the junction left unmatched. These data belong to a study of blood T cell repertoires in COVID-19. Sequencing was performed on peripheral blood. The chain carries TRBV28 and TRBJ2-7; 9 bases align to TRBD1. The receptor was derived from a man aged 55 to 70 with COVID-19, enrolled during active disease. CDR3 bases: TGTGCCAGCAGTTTTGGGGACAGGGCCTACGAGCAGTACTTC. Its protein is CASSFGDRAYEQYF.